This T cell receptor (beta chain) was obtained from a study of blood T cell repertoires in COVID-19. Sequencing was performed with immunoSEQ multiplex PCR; in TCRdb, only in-frame clones are kept and a portion is missing. The sample carries about 300,000 clones, 88% recorded once. Germline V gives CDR1 SGHRS, CDR2 YFSETQ. The ends were cut back, 4 bases at V and 9 bases at J, with 11 bases in the middle. This CDR3 is built from 13 residues. The source of this sequence is a woman in her 30s with COVID-19, enrolled during active disease. The chain uses TRBV5-1 and TRBJ1-6, with a tentative D call TRBD1 (6 bases). The source material was peripheral blood. The CDR3 region is CASSDDRSSPLHF. CDR3 nucleotide sequence: TGCGCCAGCAGCGATGACAGGAGTTCACCCCTCCACTTT.